Each of the 13 T cell receptor beta chains below was sequenced from the same sample in a study of OX40 agonist ivuxolimab in advanced cancers. Sequenced by immunoSEQ multiplex PCR; TCRdb stores in-frame clones only, minus some. The sample shows 30,000 or so clones, roughly 80% of them seen only once. The starting material was CD4+ or CD8+ T cells sorted from blood, obtained in a trial of the OX40 agonist ivuxolimab. The receptors shown here come from an adult with an advanced solid tumor such as melanoma, head and neck, liver or kidney cancer.

This clone appeared a single time. This chain uses TRBV19 with TRBJ1-5, with no clear D. Germline V lookup: CDR1 LNHDA, CDR2 SQIVND (reference sequence). V gave up 7 bases and J gave up 0 bases, with 10 bases separating them. The CDR3 runs to 14 residues. The CDR3 sequence is CASIETYSNQPQHF. CDR3 sequence (DNA): TGTGCCAGTATAGAAACTTATAGCAATCAGCCCCAGCATTTT.

The chain links TRBV10-3 to TRBJ2-7; D is uncertain. There are 13 residues in the CDR3. CDR1 is ENHRY, CDR2 SYGVKD, per germline. V gave up 4 bases and J gave up 0 bases, with 7 bases separating them. The CDR3 sequence is CAISVENSYEQYF. The DNA for the CDR3 is TGTGCCATCAGTGTTGAGAACTCCTACGAGCAGTACTTC.

V and J are TRBV27 and TRBJ2-3; 12 bases fit TRBD2. Trimming at V came to 3 bases and at J to 3 bases, leaving 7 bases not matched to a gene. The CDR3 is made up of 17 amino acids. Germline-derived CDR1 and CDR2 are MNHEY and SMNVEV (reference sequence). CDR3 coding DNA: TGTGCCAGCAGTTTCAAGACTAGCGGGGGAATGACAGATACGCAGTATTTT. Translation: CASSFKTSGGMTDTQYF.

The V and J genes are TRBV7-9 and TRBJ2-1; the match to TRBD2 covers 10 bases. V lost 5 bases, J lost 1 base, and 5 bases stayed unmatched. CDR3 size: 16 residues. Germline V gene data show CDR1 as SEHNR and CDR2 as FQNEAQ (reference sequence). Here the CDR3 reads CASSPLAGVSYNEQFF. CDR3 bases: TGTGCCAGCAGCCCGCTAGCGGGGGTGTCCTACAATGAGCAGTTCTTC.

This chain links TRBV7-2 with TRBJ2-1, with 8 positions matching TRBD2. Trimming cost V 0 bases and J 3 bases; bases outside gene matches: 16. Germline CDR1 SGHTA, CDR2 FQGNSA. The CDR3 is 20 residues long. In nucleotides, the CDR3 is TGTGCCAGCAGCTTAGCTGATGGACTAGCATCCCGGGACGGCTACAATGAGCAGTTCTTC. Protein: CASSLADGLASRDGYNEQFF.

The chain employs TRBV5-8 and TRBJ2-7; D gene uncertain. Trimming pared 6 bases from V and 2 bases from J, leaving 18 bases between. This CDR3 contains 15 residues. Germline V gene lookup returns CDR1 SGHTS and CDR2 YDEGEE. CDR3 sequence (DNA): TGTGCCAGCACCCCGTCCCCATCGCCGACCTACGAGCAGTACTTC. It yields the protein CASTPSPSPTYEQYF.

The chain links TRBV4-1 to TRBJ2-3; TRBD1 aligns across 9 bases. Germline values: CDR1 MGHRA, CDR2 YSYEKL. The CDR3 runs 14 residues. Trimming cost V 1 base and J 4 bases; bases outside gene matches: 0. DNA for the CDR3: TGCGCCAGCAGCCAAGGGACAGGGGCAGATACGCAGTATTTT. This codes for CASSQGTGADTQYF.

The V gene is TRBV5-1, the J gene TRBJ2-7; D not certain. Germline CDR1 is SGHRS and CDR2 is YFSETQ. The CDR3 has 14 residues. Trimming took off 6 bases at V and 3 bases at J, with 16 bases between the two ends. CDR3 sequence (DNA): TGCGCCAGCAAAACCGACCTCGAAGACTACGAGCAGTACTTC. Translation gives CASKTDLEDYEQYF.

V and J are TRBV28 and TRBJ2-7, with 10 bases matching TRBD1. V gave up 6 bases and J gave up 2 bases; unmatched junction bases: 7. This CDR3 is 15 amino acids long. CDR1 is MDHEN, CDR2 SYDVKM, per germline. The CDR3 loop reads CASSLRDRGAYEQYF. CDR3 nucleotide sequence: TGTGCCAGCAGCCTCCGGGACAGGGGCGCCTACGAGCAGTACTTC.

The chain employs TRBV2 and TRBJ2-3; 7 bases fit TRBD1. This CDR3 spans 14 amino acids. Germline lookup yields CDR1 SNHLY and CDR2 FYNNEI. Trimming at V came to 4 bases and at J to 6 bases, leaving 7 bases not matched to a gene. The CDR3 reads CASSGAGGMDTQYF. The CDR3, as DNA: TGTGCCAGCAGTGGGGCAGGGGGTATGGATACGCAGTATTTT.

This chain joins TRBV19 and TRBJ1-5; weak D call: TRBD1 (5 bases). The ends were cut back, 2 bases at V and 0 bases at J, with 8 bases in the middle. CDR3 length: 15 amino acids. Germline CDR1 reads LNHDA; CDR2 reads SQIVND (reference sequence). The CDR3 spells CASSIPGTSNQPQHF. CDR3 DNA: TGTGCCAGTAGTATACCGGGGACTAGCAATCAGCCCCAGCATTTT.

This clone has just a few counts. The V gene is TRBV4-1, the J gene TRBJ1-5, with a possible D match to TRBD1 (6 bases). The CDR3 loop spans 14 amino acids. Between the trimmed V and J ends, which lost 0 bases and 6 bases, there was a span of 9 bases. CDR1 and CDR2 from the germline V gene are MGHRA and YSYEKL. The CDR3 region has the DNA TGCGCCAGCAGCCAAGAAGAGGGGGTTCAGCCCCAGCATTTT. Its protein is CASSQEEGVQPQHF.

The gene calls are TRBV6-5 and TRBJ1-5; 7 bases match TRBD1. Trimming at V came to 10 bases and at J to 0 bases, leaving 3 bases not matched to a gene. The CDR3 has 13 residues. CDR1 and CDR2 from the germline V gene are MNHEY and SVGAGI. This CDR3 is CAIQGGSNQPQHF. The DNA of the CDR3 is TGTGCCATCCAGGGGGGTAGCAATCAGCCCCAGCATTTT.